This T cell receptor beta chain is drawn from a study of CD8+CD57+ T cells in acquired aplastic anemia. Researchers used genomic DNA as the template to profile TCR beta VDJ and CDR3. Each CDR3 protein is one row after TCRdb ran MiXCR on the reads. The sample carries approximately 180,000 distinct CDR3 sequences, around half recorded once. The CDR3 has 16 amino acids. With 5 bases removed from V and 7 bases from J, the gap between germline ends came to 24 bases. Per the germline V gene, CDR1 is SSHAT and CDR2 is FNYEAQ (reference sequence). Patients picked for sequencing had shown CD8+CD57+ cell expansion detected by flow cytometry.

Sample: sorted CD4+, CD8+, or CD8+CD57+ T cells (not recorded which) from PBMCs. This clonotype was sampled from a human donor with aplastic anemia. This chain links TRBV7-7 with TRBJ2-7, with D possibly matching TRBD1 (6 bases). DNA for the CDR3: TGTGCCAGCAGCGAATGGACAGACAGTTCATCTGGGGAGCAGTACTTC. This sequence encodes CASSEWTDSSSGEQYF.